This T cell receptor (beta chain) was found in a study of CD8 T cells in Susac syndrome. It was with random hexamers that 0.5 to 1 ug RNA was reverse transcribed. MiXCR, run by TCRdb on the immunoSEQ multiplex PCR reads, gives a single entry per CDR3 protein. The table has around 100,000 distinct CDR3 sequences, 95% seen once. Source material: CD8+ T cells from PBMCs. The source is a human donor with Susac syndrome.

CDR3 in amino acids: CASSLDRGYTF. Here the CDR3 DNA reads TGTGCCAGCTCTCTAGACAGAGGCTACACCTTC. V and J are TRBV18 and TRBJ1-2; D might be TRBD1 (5 bases). The V end was cut by 6 bases, the J end by 8 bases, with 10 bases between. CDR3 length: 11 residues. Per germline, CDR1 KGHSH and CDR2 LQKENI.